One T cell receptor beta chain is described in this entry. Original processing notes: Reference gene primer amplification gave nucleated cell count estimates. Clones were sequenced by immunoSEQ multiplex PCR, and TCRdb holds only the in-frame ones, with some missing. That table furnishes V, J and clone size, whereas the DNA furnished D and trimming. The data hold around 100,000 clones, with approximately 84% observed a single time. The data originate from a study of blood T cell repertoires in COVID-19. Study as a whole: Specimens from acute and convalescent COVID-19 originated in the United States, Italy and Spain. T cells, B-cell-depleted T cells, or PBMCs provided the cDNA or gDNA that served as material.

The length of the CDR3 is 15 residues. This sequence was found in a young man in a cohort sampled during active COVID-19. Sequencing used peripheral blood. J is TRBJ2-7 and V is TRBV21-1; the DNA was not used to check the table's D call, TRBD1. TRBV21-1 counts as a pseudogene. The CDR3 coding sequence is TGTGCCAGCAGCAAGGTCGGACAGACCAGGAACGAGCAGTACTTC. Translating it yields CASSKVGQTRNEQYF.